These 28 T cell receptor beta chains were all obtained from the same sample, sequenced in a study of T cell changes during pregnancy in multiple sclerosis. Clones were sequenced by immunoSEQ multiplex PCR, and TCRdb holds only the in-frame ones, with some missing. The sample contains more than 45,000 clones, about 92% of which appear only once. The input for sequencing was CD4+ T cells from peripheral blood mononuclear cells, taken after pregnancy. The source of these receptors is a female donor with multiple sclerosis, enrolled in a pregnancy study.

The chain is built from TRBV30 and TRBJ1-2, with 7 bases lining up with TRBD1. Germline-derived CDR1 and CDR2 are GTSNPN and SVGIG (reference sequence). This CDR3 is 15 amino acids long. Losses at the gene ends were 3 bases for V and 3 bases for J; bases not matched to a gene: 10. CDR3 loop: CAWRGQPSPYYGYTF. In nucleotides, the CDR3 is TGTGCCTGGAGGGGACAGCCAAGCCCTTACTATGGCTACACCTTC.

The chain couples TRBV6-6 to TRBJ1-2, with D unresolved. V shed 6 bases and J shed 4 bases, with 12 bases lying between them. Per germline, CDR1 MNHNY and CDR2 SVGAGI (reference sequence). This CDR3 region has 13 residues. The CDR3 DNA reads TGTGCCAGCAGACCACCCGAGGCCTATGGCTACACCTTC. Translated, it gives CASRPPEAYGYTF.

V gene TRBV30 combines with J gene TRBJ1-2, with unresolved D. The CDR3 runs to 12 residues. Germline lookup yields CDR1 GTSNPN and CDR2 SVGIG (reference sequence). Trimming cost V 8 bases and J 4 bases, with 14 bases left between them. In nucleotides, the CDR3 is TGTGCCCAAGGGATCGCGGGCTATGGCTACACCTTC. Its translation is CAQGIAGYGYTF.

The chain carries TRBV12-5 and TRBJ1-5, with TRBD1 identical over 8 bases. This CDR3 comprises 16 residues. Germline V gene lookup returns CDR1 LGHNT and CDR2 FRNRAP. V lost 5 bases to trimming and J lost 2 bases; unmatched junction nucleotides: 8. CDR3 coding DNA: TGTGCTAGTGGTATGGGCCAGGGACAGGGCAATCAGCCCCAGCATTTT. This sequence encodes CASGMGQGQGNQPQHF.

The chain couples TRBV9 to TRBJ1-2, with TRBD1 matching over 9 bases. The length of the CDR3 is 16 residues. The V segment lost 3 bases and the J segment 4 bases; nucleotides outside the gene matches: 10. Germline CDR1 and CDR2: SGDLS and YYNGEE. DNA for the CDR3: TGTGCCAGCAGCGCTCGTAACAGGGGGCTCGGCTATGGCTACACCTTC. It encodes CASSARNRGLGYGYTF. Together with reference TRBV9 and TRBJ1-2, the CDR3 gives the full variable domain: DSGVTQTPKHLITATGQRVTLRCSPRSGDLSVYWYQQSLDQGLQFLIQYYNGEERAKGNILERFSAQQFPDLHSELNLSSLELGDSALYFCASSARNRGLGYGYTFGSGTRLTVV.

V and J are TRBV10-3 and TRBJ1-1; D gene uncertain. Trimming removed 3 bases at V and 6 bases at J, with 14 bases between. The germline V gene encodes CDR1 ENHRY and CDR2 SYGVKD. The CDR3 has 14 residues. CDR3 loop: CAISETAFVSEAFF. The CDR3 DNA sequence: TGTGCCATCAGTGAAACAGCATTTGTTTCTGAAGCTTTCTTT.

The J gene is TRBJ2-1, the V gene TRBV11-3; 9 nucleotides match TRBD2. Germline CDR1 reads SGHNT; CDR2 reads YENEEA. This CDR3 is built from 16 residues. V was pared by 1 base and J by 7 bases, with 8 bases of the junction left unmatched. The CDR3 region has the DNA TGTGCCAGCAGCTTAGGATTGCGGGGGGGCAAGAATGAGCAGTTCTTC. This gives the protein CASSLGLRGGKNEQFF.

This chain connects TRBV6-1 to TRBJ1-5, with unresolved D. CDR3 length: 14 residues. V lost 5 bases, J lost 2 bases, and 10 bases lay in between. Germline-derived CDR1 and CDR2 are MNHNS and SASEGT. Here the CDR3 reads CASSPGLGNQPQHF. DNA of the CDR3: TGTGCCAGCAGTCCCGGGTTGGGCAATCAGCCCCAGCATTTT.

V gene TRBV11-1 combines with J gene TRBJ1-5, with D maybe TRBD1 (5 bases). V shed 4 bases and J shed 7 bases, with 11 bases lying between them. The CDR3 runs to 13 residues. CDR1 is SGHAT, CDR2 FQDESV, per germline (reference sequence). CDR3 DNA: TGTGCCAGCAGCTCCGGGAGGGGCCAGCCCCAGCATTTT. This sequence encodes CASSSGRGQPQHF.

This chain links TRBV9 with TRBJ1-4; D gene uncertain. The CDR3 covers 15 residues. V dropped 0 bases and J dropped 7 bases, with 13 bases sitting between them. Looked up from germline, CDR1 is SGDLS and CDR2 is YYNGEE. DNA for the CDR3: TGTGCCAGCAGCGTAGTGGCACCGGGGAGTGAAAAACTGTTTTTT. It translates to CASSVVAPGSEKLFF.

The chain uses TRBV30 and TRBJ2-1, with TRBD2 identical over 7 bases. Germline lookup yields CDR1 GTSNPN and CDR2 SVGIG (reference sequence). This CDR3 comprises 21 residues. V shed 2 bases and J 4 bases; nucleotides not matched to a gene: 26. The CDR3 is CAWSPRVSGARTVPVYNEQFF. CDR3 nucleotides: TGTGCCTGGAGTCCCAGGGTAAGCGGGGCCCGAACAGTTCCGGTATACAATGAGCAGTTCTTC.

In its sample, this clone was seen once. CDR3 bases: TGTGCCAGCAGCCCCGCGGGGCGGAGACTCTATGGCTACACCTTC. It translates to CASSPAGRRLYGYTF. The rearrangement joins TRBV7-2 to TRBJ1-2; TRBD1 is a possible D gene (5 bases). The CDR3 sequence is 15 residues long. The V end lost 5 bases, the J end lost 4 bases, and 17 bases lay between the germline ends. CDR1 SGHTA and CDR2 FQGNSA come from the germline V gene. The full variable domain, its missing parts supplied by reference TRBV7-2 and TRBJ1-2, is GAGVSQSPSNKVTEKGKDVELRCDPISGHTALYWYRQSLGQGLEFLIYFQGNSAPDKSGLPSDRFSAERTGGSVSTLTIQRTQQEDSAVYLCASSPAGRRLYGYTFGSGTRLTVV.

The chain joins TRBV7-2 to TRBJ2-5, with unresolved D. In germline, CDR1 is SGHTA, CDR2 FQGNSA. The ends were cut back, 1 base at V and 3 bases at J, with 9 bases in the middle. This CDR3 region has 14 residues. The CDR3 loop reads CASSLGAGKETQYF. In DNA form, the CDR3 reads TGTGCCAGCAGCTTAGGGGCAGGTAAAGAGACCCAGTACTTC.

The chain recombines TRBV5-5 with TRBJ1-5; D not certain. CDR3 length: 13 amino acids. Germline V lookup: CDR1 SGHKS, CDR2 YYEKEE (reference sequence). The V and J ends lost 0 bases and 5 bases respectively, with 6 bases between them. The CDR3 sequence is CASSLASDQPQHF. The CDR3 DNA is TGTGCCAGCAGCTTGGCCAGCGATCAGCCCCAGCATTTT.

V gene TRBV7-8 combines with J gene TRBJ2-3; perhaps TRBD2 as D (5 bases). The V end was cut by 5 bases, the J end by 5 bases, with 14 bases between. The CDR3 sequence is 14 residues long. Germline V gene lookup returns CDR1 SGHVS and CDR2 FQNEAQ. The CDR3, as DNA: TGTGCCAGCAGCACCGGAGGTGCTCAAGATACGCAGTATTTT. Residues: CASSTGGAQDTQYF.

Only a few counts were recorded for this clone. This sequence joins TRBV10-3 and TRBJ1-2; D is undetermined. Per the germline V gene, CDR1 is ENHRY and CDR2 is SYGVKD. V lost 10 bases, J lost 2 bases, and 11 bases lay in between. This CDR3 contains 12 residues. CDR3 nucleotide sequence: TGTGCCAGCCGGGGTGAAAACTATGGCTACACCTTC. Its translation: CASRGENYGYTF.

The chain couples TRBV5-4 to TRBJ2-2; 11 nucleotides line up with TRBD1. The germline V gene encodes CDR1 SGHNT and CDR2 YYREEE (reference sequence). This CDR3 comprises 18 residues. J was trimmed by 5 bases and V by 3 bases; bases with no gene match: 12. The CDR3: CASSWGPGQGDLTGELFF. CDR3 bases: TGTGCCAGCAGCTGGGGGCCGGGACAGGGGGACCTAACCGGGGAGCTGTTTTTT.

In its sample, this clone was seen once. This chain links TRBV6-5 with TRBJ1-6; D might be TRBD1 (5 bases). V was pared by 1 base and J by 6 bases, with 13 bases between. Germline assignment: CDR1 MNHEY and CDR2 SVGAGI. The CDR3 runs 16 residues. The CDR3 sequence is CASSYWPGSGNSPLHF. The CDR3 DNA follows: TGTGCCAGCAGTTACTGGCCAGGGTCCGGTAATTCACCCCTCCACTTT.

The rearrangement uses TRBV20-1 and TRBJ1-2, with D perhaps TRBD1 (5 bases). Germline CDR1 and CDR2: DFQATT and SNEGSKA (reference sequence). The CDR3 length is 11 residues. V was trimmed by 1 base and J by 8 bases, leaving 8 bases between them. The DNA for the CDR3 is TGCAGTGCTAGAGGACAGACGGGCTACACCTTC. It yields the protein CSARGQTGYTF.

This chain joins TRBV7-9 and TRBJ2-3; maybe TRBD1 (6 bases). The germline V and J ends were trimmed by 5 bases and 9 bases, with 21 bases remaining between them. Germline CDR1 reads SEHNR; CDR2 reads FQNEAQ (reference sequence). The CDR3 has 15 amino acids. The CDR3 DNA follows: TGTGCCAGCAGCCCCCTACGGGGTCTTGGGGGCACGCAGTATTTT. As protein: CASSPLRGLGGTQYF.

The V gene is TRBV7-2, the J gene TRBJ1-6; no reliable D call. Trimming left V 4 bases short and J 13 bases short, with 11 bases between. The germline V gene has CDR1 SGHTA and CDR2 FQGNSA. There are 12 residues in the CDR3. CDR3: CASSSLVEPLHF. For the CDR3, the DNA is TGTGCCAGCAGCTCATTGGTGGAGCCCCTCCACTTT.

The chain links TRBV19 to TRBJ1-5; maybe TRBD1 (5 bases). Germline CDR1 reads LNHDA; CDR2 reads SQIVND (reference sequence). The CDR3 loop spans 13 amino acids. The ends were cut back, 6 bases at V and 7 bases at J, with 13 bases in the middle. The CDR3 bases are TGTGCCAGTAGCGAAAATGGGGGGCAGCCCCAGCATTTT. Translating it yields CASSENGGQPQHF.

The chain joins TRBV9 to TRBJ1-6; unclear D gene. Trimming pared 0 bases from V and 9 bases from J, leaving 16 bases between. The CDR3 has 16 amino acids. Germline V gene lookup returns CDR1 SGDLS and CDR2 YYNGEE. CDR3 sequence reads: CASSVADSPPGSPLHF. In nucleotides, the CDR3 is TGTGCCAGCAGCGTAGCGGATTCACCCCCAGGTTCACCCCTCCACTTT. Combining the CDR3 with reference TRBV9 and TRBJ1-6 gives the whole variable domain DSGVTQTPKHLITATGQRVTLRCSPRSGDLSVYWYQQSLDQGLQFLIQYYNGEERAKGNILERFSAQQFPDLHSELNLSSLELGDSALYFCASSVADSPPGSPLHFGNGTRLTVT.

The J gene is TRBJ1-1, the V gene TRBV11-3, with no clear D. The V end lost 1 base, the J end lost 4 bases, and 7 bases lay between the germline ends. The germline gives CDR1 SGHNT, CDR2 YENEEA. The CDR3 consists of 13 residues. This chain's CDR3 is CASSLVRSTEAFF. CDR3 bases: TGTGCCAGCAGCTTAGTGAGGAGCACTGAAGCTTTCTTT.

The rearrangement links TRBV2 to TRBJ2-7; TRBD1 is a possible D gene (5 bases). Per germline, CDR1 SNHLY and CDR2 FYNNEI. V lost 5 bases and J lost 3, with 14 bases in between. The CDR3 consists of 14 residues. The CDR3 nucleotides read TGTGCCAGCAGTTTCAGGGTTACCGGCTACGAGCAGTACTTC. The encoded protein is CASSFRVTGYEQYF.

This clone was counted once. The chain is built from TRBV6-5 and TRBJ2-3; the match to TRBD2 covers 11 bases. The germline CDR1 and CDR2 sequences are MNHEY and SVGAGI. This CDR3 comprises 14 residues. V lost 4 bases, J lost 5 bases, and 2 bases stayed unmatched. The CDR3 DNA follows: TGTGCCAGCAGTTTAGCGGGGGGGCAAGATACGCAGTATTTT. As protein: CASSLAGGQDTQYF.

V gene TRBV7-3 combines with J gene TRBJ2-1, with a weak D call TRBD2 (6 bases). Germline assignment: CDR1 SGHTA and CDR2 FQGTGA. Trimming took 8 bases from V and 8 from J, leaving 16 bases between them. The CDR3 totals 13 residues. The CDR3 protein is CASRGTPADEQFF. In DNA form, the CDR3 reads TGTGCCAGCCGGGGGACCCCTGCCGATGAGCAGTTCTTC.

This chain uses TRBV5-1 with TRBJ2-6, with 7 bases identical to TRBD1. The CDR3 runs 18 residues. The germline CDR1 and CDR2 sequences are SGHRS and YFSETQ. V was pared by 6 bases and J by 0 bases, with 12 bases of the junction left unmatched. CDR3 amino acids: CASTVSGQQYSGANVLTF. The DNA for the CDR3 is TGCGCCAGCACAGTATCGGGACAGCAGTACTCTGGGGCCAACGTCCTGACTTTC. Drawing the rest from reference TRBV5-1 and TRBJ2-6, the complete variable domain is KAGVTQTPRYLIKTRGQQVTLSCSPISGHRSVSWYQQTPGQGLQFLFEYFSETQRNKGNFPGRFSGRQFSNSRSEMNVSTLELGDSALYLCASTVSGQQYSGANVLTFGAGSRLTVL.